The TCR beta chain under discussion was sequenced for a study of human T cells and chemical hapten exposure. V dropped 11 bases and J dropped 0 bases, with 15 bases sitting between them. The length of the CDR3 is 14 residues. CDR1 is SEHNR and CDR2 is FQNEAQ in the germline V gene (reference sequence). TCRdb recomputed calls from the RACE reads with MiXCR, one row per CDR3 protein. Among 87,000 or so distinct CDR3 sequences listed, 8% to 10% were seen once. This clonotype has more than one count but fewer than ten. The sample's time point: pre-sensitization, week 0. Treatment of the sample: therapeutic diphenylcyclopropenone sensitization with weekly scalp DPC.

The source material was whole blood, sampled in connection with sensitization to the hapten diphenylcyclopropenone (DPC). This chain connects TRBV7-9 to TRBJ2-3; TRBD2 might be the D (5 bases). The TCR was taken from a woman between 40 and 50 years old with alopecia areata. Some clones in this sample may be carry-over from other donors' samples. The CDR3 loop reads CAERGITSTDTQYF. The CDR3 nucleotides read TGTGCCGAGCGAGGGATAACTAGCACAGATACGCAGTATTTT.